This T cell receptor (beta chain) is drawn from a study of T-cell memory formation after mild COVID-19. Study conclusions and caveats: The study found balanced CD4/CD8 in clones contracting day 15 to 85 and a CD4+ lean in later expanders.

This CDR3 contains 15 residues. Germline CDR1 is SGHTA and CDR2 is FQGNSA. The germline V and J ends were trimmed by 2 bases and 1 base, with 8 bases remaining between them. This clonotype was observed at least ten times. Its antigen is not known. TCRdb passed the 5' RACE reads through MiXCR, listing each CDR3 protein once. This sample has more than 250,000 distinct CDR3 sequences, with 15% to 20% found just once. The specimen sequenced was PBMCs or a T cell subset sorted from them (not recorded which). This sequence joins TRBV7-2 and TRBJ2-2; D is possibly TRBD1 (5 bases). The receptor's source is a man between 18 and 29 years old who had mild COVID-19 (a few samples of this study predate the infection). Cell type and time point are not known. For the CDR3, the DNA is TGTGCCAGCAGCTTACGACAGATGAACACCGGGGAGCTGTTTTTT. Translated: CASSLRQMNTGELFF. Together with reference TRBV7-2 and TRBJ2-2, the CDR3 gives the full variable domain: GAGVSQSPSNKVTEKGKDVELRCDPISGHTALYWYRQSLGQGLEFLIYFQGNSAPDKSGLPSDRFSAERTGGSVSTLTIQRTQQEDSAVYLCASSLRQMNTGELFFGEGSRLTVL.